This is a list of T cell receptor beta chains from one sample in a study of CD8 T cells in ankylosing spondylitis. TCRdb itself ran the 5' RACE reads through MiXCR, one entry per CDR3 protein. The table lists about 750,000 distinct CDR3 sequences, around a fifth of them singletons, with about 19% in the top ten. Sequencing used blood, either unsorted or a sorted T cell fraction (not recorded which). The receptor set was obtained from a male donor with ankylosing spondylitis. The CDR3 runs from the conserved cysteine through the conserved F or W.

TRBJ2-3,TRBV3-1,CASSQVAGGTDTQYF
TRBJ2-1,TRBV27,CASSLIAGAYNEQFF
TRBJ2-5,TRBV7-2,CASSPGTSGVAQYF
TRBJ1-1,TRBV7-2,CASSTRDSIEAFF
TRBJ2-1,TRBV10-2,CASRRTVNEQFF
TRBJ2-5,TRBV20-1,CSARGARPGQETQYF
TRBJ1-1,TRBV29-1,CSVEGQMNTEAFF
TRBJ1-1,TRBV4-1,CASSQDRPAEAFF
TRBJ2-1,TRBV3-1,CASSPQPFEQAYNEQFF
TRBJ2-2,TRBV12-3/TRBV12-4,CASSPRDYLGELFF
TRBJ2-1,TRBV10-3,CAITAGQGHDEQFF
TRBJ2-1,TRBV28,CASSLFVGGVRNNEQFF
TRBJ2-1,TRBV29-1,CSVDAGGAGYNEQFF
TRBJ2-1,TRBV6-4,CASSEEGATANEQFF
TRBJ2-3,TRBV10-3,CAISDQGSTDTQYF
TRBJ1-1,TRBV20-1,CSARDYTGRGSEAFF
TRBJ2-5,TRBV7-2,CASSRTGQGSGTQYF
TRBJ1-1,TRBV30,CAGDRRGGVEAFF
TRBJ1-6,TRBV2,CASSPPGGSYNSPLHF
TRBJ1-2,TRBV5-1,CASSRAPTGAPAIYGYTF
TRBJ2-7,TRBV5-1,CASSPRQGQVYEQYF
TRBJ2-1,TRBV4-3,CASSQDLTISYNEQFF